Each of the 13 T cell receptor beta chains below was sequenced from the same sample in a study of T cell repertoires in cytomegalovirus infection. MiXCR was run by TCRdb on the reads, yielding one entry per CDR3 protein. The data show under 350,000 distinct CDR3 sequences, with about 20% seen just once and approximately 19% held by the top ten. Which antigens these TCRs recognize remains unknown. The source material was cultured PBMCs, sampled from culture after CMV antigen stimulation. All receptors derive from a human donor in good health (CMV status not recorded). Some clones in this sample may be carry-over from other donors' samples.

This clonotype appeared many times. The gene calls are TRBV7-2 and TRBJ2-3; the match to TRBD2 covers 7 bases. The CDR3 sequence is 14 residues long. Germline CDR1 SGHTA, CDR2 FQGNSA. V shed 1 base and J 6 bases; nucleotides not matched to a gene: 4. In nucleotides, the CDR3 is TGTGCCAGCAGCTTAGTGGCGGGAGTCGATACGCAGTATTTT. Translation: CASSLVAGVDTQYF.

The chain employs TRBV4-1 and TRBJ2-1; weak D call: TRBD1 (6 bases). Germline V lookup: CDR1 MGHRA, CDR2 YSYEKL. V was trimmed by 1 base and J by 8 bases, leaving 15 bases between them. This CDR3 has 15 residues. CDR3 region: CASSQVPRGLDEQFF. The CDR3 DNA is TGCGCCAGCAGCCAAGTCCCCAGGGGTCTGGATGAGCAGTTCTTC.

The V and J genes are TRBV9 and TRBJ2-1; D remains unclear. The CDR3 length is 15 residues. CDR1 is SGDLS, CDR2 YYNGEE, per germline. The V end lost 3 bases, the J end lost 2 bases, and 12 bases lay between the germline ends. The chain's CDR3 is CASSGPGAPYNEQFF. The CDR3 nucleotides read TGTGCCAGCAGCGGGCCGGGCGCCCCCTACAATGAGCAGTTCTTC.

This clonotype was observed a handful of times. The V and J genes are TRBV7-2 and TRBJ1-5; 10 bases map to TRBD1. V shed 3 bases and J 2 bases; nucleotides not matched to a gene: 1. This CDR3 region has 15 residues. CDR1 is SGHTA and CDR2 is FQGNSA in the germline V gene. The CDR3 is CASSFDRGRNQPQHF. CDR3 coding DNA: TGTGCCAGCAGCTTCGACAGGGGGCGCAATCAGCCCCAGCATTTT.

This clonotype was counted a few times. The chain combines TRBV24-1 with TRBJ2-2; no clear D. CDR1 and CDR2 (germline): KGHDR, SFDVKD. Trimming cost V 1 base and J 1 base, with 6 bases left between them. The CDR3 is 15 amino acids. The CDR3 sequence is CATSDLRRNTGELFF. The CDR3 nucleotides are TGTGCCACCAGTGATTTACGGCGGAACACCGGGGAGCTGTTTTTT.

There are a few counts of this clonotype. This chain connects TRBV7-9 to TRBJ2-7, with D perhaps TRBD2 (5 bases). Germline lookup yields CDR1 SEHNR and CDR2 FQNEAQ (reference sequence). Trimming left V 5 bases short and J 5 bases short, with 13 bases between. The CDR3 runs 13 residues. CDR3 DNA: TGTGCCAGCAGCCCCTCTCACGGGGACGAGCAGTACGTC. It specifies CASSPSHGDEQYV.

The chain recombines TRBV15 with TRBJ2-2, with D possibly being TRBD1 (6 bases). Trimming removed 0 bases at V and 1 base at J, with 9 bases between. The CDR3 is 16 residues long. The V gene's germline CDR1 is LNHNV and CDR2 YYDKDF (reference sequence). Written as DNA, the CDR3 is TGTGCCACCAGCAGAGATCGAGGGGGGAACACCGGGGAGCTGTTTTTT. It translates to CATSRDRGGNTGELFF.

This clonotype appeared a few times. V is TRBV5-4 and J is TRBJ2-3, with a possible D match to TRBD1 (7 bases). Germline V gives CDR1 SGHNT, CDR2 YYREEE (reference sequence). The ends were cut back, 6 bases at V and 2 bases at J, with 16 bases in the middle. The CDR3 has 15 amino acids. CDR3 DNA: TGTGCCAGCACCCAGGGGGTAGCGGACACAGATACGCAGTATTTT. This translates into CASTQGVADTDTQYF.

The chain carries TRBV7-9 and TRBJ2-7, with a weak D call TRBD2 (6 bases). The CDR3 spans 15 residues. The V and J ends lost 5 bases and 0 bases respectively, with 14 bases between them. The V gene's germline CDR1 is SEHNR and CDR2 FQNEAQ (reference sequence). CDR3 protein: CASSRGTVSSYEQYF. CDR3 in DNA: TGTGCCAGCAGCCGAGGGACTGTGAGCTCCTACGAGCAGTACTTC.

This clonotype occurred a few times. The rearrangement uses TRBV4-3 and TRBJ1-6; possible D gene TRBD1, 5 bases. The CDR3 length is 18 residues. V shed 0 bases and J shed 5 bases, with 17 bases lying between them. Germline values: CDR1 LGHNA, CDR2 YSLEER. In DNA form, the CDR3 reads TGCGCCAGCAGCCAAGATTTGGCCGGGACGGGAAATAATTCACCCCTCCACTTT. This sequence encodes CASSQDLAGTGNNSPLHF.

Only a few counts were recorded for this clonotype. The gene calls are TRBV4-2 and TRBJ1-2; 8 bases are shared with TRBD1. With V trimmed by 4 bases and J by 3 bases, 7 bases remained unmatched. The CDR3 runs to 15 residues. The germline V gene has CDR1 LGHNA and CDR2 YNFKEQ. The CDR3: CASSPQGVKDYGYTF. DNA for the CDR3: TGTGCCAGCAGCCCACAGGGGGTGAAGGACTATGGCTACACCTTC.

This chain links TRBV6-5 with TRBJ1-1; TRBD1 is a possible D gene (6 bases). The CDR3 extends over 13 amino acids. V was trimmed by 7 bases and J by 1 base, leaving 10 bases between them. Germline V gene sequence: CDR1 MNHEY, CDR2 SVGAGI. Here the CDR3 reads CASNPRGNTEAFF. Here the CDR3 DNA reads TGTGCCAGCAACCCCAGGGGGAACACTGAAGCTTTCTTT.

This clonotype turned up a few times. This sequence joins TRBV5-1 and TRBJ2-7; 8 bases match TRBD1. After removal of 6 bases from V and 2 bases from J, the junction contained 7 bases not matched to a gene. CDR1 is SGHRS, CDR2 YFSETQ, per germline. The CDR3 covers 14 residues. The CDR3 protein is CASTWDRRAYEQYF. In nucleotides, the CDR3 is TGCGCCAGCACCTGGGACAGGCGGGCCTACGAGCAGTACTTC.